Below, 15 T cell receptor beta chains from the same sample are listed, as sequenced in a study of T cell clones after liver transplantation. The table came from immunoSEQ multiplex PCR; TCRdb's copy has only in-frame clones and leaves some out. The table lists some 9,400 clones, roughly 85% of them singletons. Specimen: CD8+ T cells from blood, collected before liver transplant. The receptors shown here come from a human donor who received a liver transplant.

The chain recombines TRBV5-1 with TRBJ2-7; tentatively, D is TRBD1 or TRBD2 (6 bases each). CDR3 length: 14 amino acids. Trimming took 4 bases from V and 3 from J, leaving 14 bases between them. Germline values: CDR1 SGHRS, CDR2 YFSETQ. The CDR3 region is CASSPEGGFYEQYF. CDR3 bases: TGCGCCAGCAGCCCCGAGGGGGGATTCTACGAGCAGTACTTC.

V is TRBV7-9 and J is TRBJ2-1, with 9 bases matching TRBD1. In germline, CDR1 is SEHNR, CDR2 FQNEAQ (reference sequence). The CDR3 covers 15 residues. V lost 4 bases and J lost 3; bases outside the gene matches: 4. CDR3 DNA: TGTGCCAGCAGCTGGACAGGGGAGTACTACAATGAGCAGTTCTTC. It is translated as CASSWTGEYYNEQFF. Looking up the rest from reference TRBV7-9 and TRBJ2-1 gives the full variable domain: DTGVSQNPRHKITKRGQNVTFRCDPISEHNRLYWYRQTLGQGPEFLTYFQNEAQLEKSRLLSDRFSAERPKGSFSTLEIQRTEQGDSAMYLCASSWTGEYYNEQFFGPGTRLTVL.

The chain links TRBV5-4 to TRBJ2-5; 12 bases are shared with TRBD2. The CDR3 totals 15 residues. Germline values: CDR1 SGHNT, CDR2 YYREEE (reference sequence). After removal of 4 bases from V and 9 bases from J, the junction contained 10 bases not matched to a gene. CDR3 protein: CASSKTSGGPMAQYF. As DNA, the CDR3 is TGTGCCAGCAGCAAGACTAGCGGGGGTCCCATGGCCCAGTACTTC.

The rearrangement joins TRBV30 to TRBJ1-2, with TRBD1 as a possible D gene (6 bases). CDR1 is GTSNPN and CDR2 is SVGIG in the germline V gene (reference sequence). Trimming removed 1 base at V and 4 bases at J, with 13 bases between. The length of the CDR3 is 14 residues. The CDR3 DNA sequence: TGTGCCTGGAGTGGTGTAGGGGGAGGCTATGGCTACACCTTC. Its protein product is CAWSGVGGGYGYTF.

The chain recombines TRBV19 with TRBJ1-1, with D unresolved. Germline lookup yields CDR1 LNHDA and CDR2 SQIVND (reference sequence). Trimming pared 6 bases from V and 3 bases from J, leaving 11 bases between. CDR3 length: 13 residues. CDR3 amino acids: CASSLRRYTEAFF. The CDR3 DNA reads TGTGCCAGTAGCCTCCGCCGGTACACTGAAGCTTTCTTT. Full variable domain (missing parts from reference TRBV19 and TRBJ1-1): DGGITQSPKYLFRKEGQNVTLSCEQNLNHDAMYWYRQDPGQGLRLIYYSQIVNDFQKGDIAEGYSVSREKKESFPLTVTSAQKNPTAFYLCASSLRRYTEAFFGQGTRLTVV.

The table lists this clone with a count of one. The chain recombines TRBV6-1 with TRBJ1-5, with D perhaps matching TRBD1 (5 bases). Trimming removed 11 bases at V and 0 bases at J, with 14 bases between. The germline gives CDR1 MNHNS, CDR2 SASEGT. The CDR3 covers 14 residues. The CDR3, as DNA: TGTGCCGGGGGAGGGGAGTATAGCAATCAGCCCCAGCATTTT. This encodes CAGGGEYSNQPQHF.

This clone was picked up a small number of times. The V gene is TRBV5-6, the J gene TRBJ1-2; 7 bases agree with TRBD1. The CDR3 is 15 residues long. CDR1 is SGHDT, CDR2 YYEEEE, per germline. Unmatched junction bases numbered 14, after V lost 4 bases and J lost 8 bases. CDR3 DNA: TGTGCCAGCAGCAGCTTCCGGGACAGCATTCGAGGCTACACCTTC. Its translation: CASSSFRDSIRGYTF.

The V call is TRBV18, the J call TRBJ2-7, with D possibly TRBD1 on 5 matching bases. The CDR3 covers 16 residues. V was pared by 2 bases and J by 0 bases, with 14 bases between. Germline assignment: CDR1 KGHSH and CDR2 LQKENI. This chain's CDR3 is CASSPGAGPSSYEQYF. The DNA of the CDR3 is TGTGCCAGCTCACCAGGGGCAGGGCCCAGCTCCTACGAGCAGTACTTC.

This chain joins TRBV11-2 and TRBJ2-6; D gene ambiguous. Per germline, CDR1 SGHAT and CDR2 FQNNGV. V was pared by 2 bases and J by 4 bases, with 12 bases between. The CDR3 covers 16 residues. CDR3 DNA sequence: TGTGCCAGCAGCTTACCCGGCTTTGGCGGGGCCAACGTCCTGACTTTC. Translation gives CASSLPGFGGANVLTF.

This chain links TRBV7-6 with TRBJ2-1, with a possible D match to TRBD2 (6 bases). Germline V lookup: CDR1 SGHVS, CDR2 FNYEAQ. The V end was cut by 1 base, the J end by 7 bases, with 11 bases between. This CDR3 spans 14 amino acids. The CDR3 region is CASSLVAGRNEQFF. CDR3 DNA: TGTGCCAGCAGCTTAGTTGCAGGGAGGAATGAGCAGTTCTTC.

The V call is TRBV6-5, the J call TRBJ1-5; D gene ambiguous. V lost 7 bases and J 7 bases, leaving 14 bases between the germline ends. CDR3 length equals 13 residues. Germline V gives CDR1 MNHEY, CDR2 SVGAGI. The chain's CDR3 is CASTDYGVQPQHF. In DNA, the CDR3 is TGTGCCAGCACCGACTATGGGGTACAGCCCCAGCATTTT.

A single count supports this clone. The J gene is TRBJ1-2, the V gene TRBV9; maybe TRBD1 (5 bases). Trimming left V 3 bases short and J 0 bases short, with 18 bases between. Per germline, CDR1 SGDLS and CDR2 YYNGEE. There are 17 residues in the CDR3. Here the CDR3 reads CASSADRQGSANYGYTF. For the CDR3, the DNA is TGTGCCAGCAGCGCCGATCGGCAGGGCTCAGCTAACTATGGCTACACCTTC.

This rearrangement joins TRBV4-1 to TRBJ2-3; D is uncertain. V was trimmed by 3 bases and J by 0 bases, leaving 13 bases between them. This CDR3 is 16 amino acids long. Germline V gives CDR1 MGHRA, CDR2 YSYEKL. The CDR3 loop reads CASSQEQLRSTDTQYF. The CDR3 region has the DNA TGCGCCAGCAGCCAGGAACAACTCAGAAGCACAGATACGCAGTATTTT.

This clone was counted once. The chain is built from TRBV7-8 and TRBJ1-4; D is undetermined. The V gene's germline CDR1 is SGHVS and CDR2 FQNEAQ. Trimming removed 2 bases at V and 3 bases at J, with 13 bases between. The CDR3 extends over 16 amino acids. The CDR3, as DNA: TGTGCCAGCAGCTTATCAGCTCGGTCGGCTAATGAAAAACTGTTTTTT. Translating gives CASSLSARSANEKLFF.

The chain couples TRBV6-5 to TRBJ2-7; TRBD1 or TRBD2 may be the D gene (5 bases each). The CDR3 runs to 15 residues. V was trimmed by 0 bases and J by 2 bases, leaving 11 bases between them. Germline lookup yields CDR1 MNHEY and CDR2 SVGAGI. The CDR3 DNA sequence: TGTGCCAGCAGTTACTCCTGGGACGGTCCCTACGAGCAGTACTTC. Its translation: CASSYSWDGPYEQYF.